This T cell receptor beta chain came from a study of shared clonotypes between healthy human individuals. CDR1 is ENHRY and CDR2 is SYGVKD in the germline V gene. V trimming: 5 bases; J trimming: 2 bases; junction bases outside the gene matches: 0. CDR3 length equals 12 residues. Healthy and HIV-negative, the adult donors had no recent acute infections or vaccinations. The CD4+ fraction was divided into a CD45RA+ naive subset and a CD45RA-negative memory subset. Profiling relied on immunoSEQ multiplex PCR, and the TCRdb table lists in-frame clones only, not all of them. The sample shows approximately 1,500,000 clones, around 97% of them seen only once.

Sample: naive CD4+ T cells sorted from blood. Stated subset: CD45RA+ positively selected. V is TRBV10-3 and J is TRBJ2-7; TRBD1 aligns across 7 bases. The sequence came from a man aged 30 to 45 in good health. This CDR3 reads CAISQGAYEQYF. The CDR3 nucleotides read TGTGCCATCAGTCAGGGGGCCTACGAGCAGTACTTC.